The sample holds many counts of the clone carrying this TCR beta chain. V was trimmed by 7 bases and J by 2 bases, leaving 12 bases between them. The CDR3 has 14 residues. The germline gives CDR1 MDHEN, CDR2 SYDVKM. RNA transcripts were the source from which TCR beta CDR3 regions were amplified. RT-PCR with HTBI primers came first, then second-round multiplex PCR. TCRdb passed the multiplex PCR reads through MiXCR, listing each CDR3 protein once. Among approximately 410,000 distinct CDR3 sequences listed, 15% were seen once. The record originates from a study of Graves' ophthalmopathy and Graves' hyperthyroidism.

V usage is TRBV28 and J usage is TRBJ1-5, with D unresolved. The receptor's source is a woman younger than 35 with stable Graves' hyperthyroidism. The sequenced sample consisted of peripheral blood. The CDR3: CASTLGWGNQPQHF. The CDR3 nucleotides read TGTGCCAGCACCCTGGGGTGGGGCAATCAGCCCCAGCATTTT.